This entry features one T cell receptor beta chain sequence. The antigen remains undetermined. Each CD8+ T cell subset was sorted in triplicate, under 350,000 cells each. CD45RO-CCR7+CD27+CD95- expression identified naive CD8+ T cells. The sample belongs to a study of CXCR3-negative and CXCR3-positive naive CD8 T cells. Study-wide points: TRB CDR3s were more hydrophobic in CXCR3-positive than in CXCR3-negative naive cells. Naive subsets expressed similar surface CD5; TRB CDR3 features served to infer TCR strength.

Researchers prepared the TRB cDNA libraries using 5' RACE with UMI labels. Reanalyzing the 5' RACE reads, TCRdb keeps one entry per CDR3 protein, without DNA. The specimen's table records roughly 100,000 distinct CDR3 sequences. Per the germline V gene, CDR1 is SGHRS and CDR2 is YFSETQ. The CDR3 contains 14 residues. The chain employs TRBV5-1 and TRBJ2-7; the D gene TCRdb calls, TRBD1, cannot be checked with no DNA. The sequencing sample was made of naive CXCR3+ CD8+ T cells from blood. As for subset: CD45RO-CCR7+CD27+CD95- naive CD8+ T cells expressing CXCR3 (TNR3+). This sequence originates from a human donor in good health. Some clones in this sample may be carry-over from other donors' samples. CDR3 in amino acids: CASTTQGKRDEQYF.